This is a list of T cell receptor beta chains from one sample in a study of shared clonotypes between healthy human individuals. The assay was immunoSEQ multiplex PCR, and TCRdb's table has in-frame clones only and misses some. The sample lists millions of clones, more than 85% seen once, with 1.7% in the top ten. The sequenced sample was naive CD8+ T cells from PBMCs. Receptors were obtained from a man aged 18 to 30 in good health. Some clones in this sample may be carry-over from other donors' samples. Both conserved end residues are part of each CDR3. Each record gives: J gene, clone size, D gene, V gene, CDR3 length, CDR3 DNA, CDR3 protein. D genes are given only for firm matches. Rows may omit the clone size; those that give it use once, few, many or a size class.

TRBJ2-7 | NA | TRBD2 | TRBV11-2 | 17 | TGTGCCAGCAGCTTAGAACCAAGCGGGAGGGCCCACTACGAGCAGTACTTC | CASSLEPSGRAHYEQYF
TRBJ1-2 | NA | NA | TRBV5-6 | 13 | TGTGCCAGCAGCTCACAGGCCCTCTATGGCTACACCTTC | CASSSQALYGYTF
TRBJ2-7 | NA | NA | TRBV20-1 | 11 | TGCAGTGCTAGAGGGAACTACGAGCAGTACTTC | CSARGNYEQYF
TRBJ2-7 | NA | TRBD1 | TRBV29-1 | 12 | TGCAGCGTGGGACAGGTCCTCTACGAGCAGTACTTC | CSVGQVLYEQYF
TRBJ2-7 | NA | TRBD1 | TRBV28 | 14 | TGTGCCAGCAGTTCGGGACAGGGTCCCTACGAGCAGTACTTC | CASSSGQGPYEQYF
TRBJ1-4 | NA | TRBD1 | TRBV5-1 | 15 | TGCGCCAGCAGCTTGTCTAGGACAGGGAATGAAAAACTGTTTTTT | CASSLSRTGNEKLFF
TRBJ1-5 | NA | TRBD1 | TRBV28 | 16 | TGTGCCAGCAGAGGAACCGGGACAGGGGTTTGGCAGCCCCAGCATTTT | CASRGTGTGVWQPQHF
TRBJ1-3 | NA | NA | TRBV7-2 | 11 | TGTGCCAGCAGCTCTGGAAACACCATATATTTT | CASSSGNTIYF
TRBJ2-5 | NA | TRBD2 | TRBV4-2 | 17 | TGTGCCAGCAGCCGAAAGTACGGACTAGCGGGAGATGAGACCCAGTACTTC | CASSRKYGLAGDETQYF
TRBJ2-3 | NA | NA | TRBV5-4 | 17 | TGTGCCAGCAGCTTGGAATTAGGGGGAATTAGCACAGATACGCAGTATTTT | CASSLELGGISTDTQYF
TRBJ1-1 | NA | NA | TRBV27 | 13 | TGTGCCAGCATGGACGGAAGGCGACCTGAAGCTTTCTTT | CASMDGRRPEAFF
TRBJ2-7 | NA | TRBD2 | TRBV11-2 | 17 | TGTGCCAGCAGCTTAGATTCGTGGGGAGGGACCGGCTACGAGCAGTACTTC | CASSLDSWGGTGYEQYF
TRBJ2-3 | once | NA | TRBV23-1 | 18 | TGCGCCAGCAGTCAAACTCCATCGGATAAGGCGTTGACAGATACGCAGTATTTT | CASSQTPSDKALTDTQYF
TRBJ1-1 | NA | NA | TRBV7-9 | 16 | TGTGCCAGCAGCTTAGTAGGAGACCTCACAAACACTGAAGCTTTCTTT | CASSLVGDLTNTEAFF
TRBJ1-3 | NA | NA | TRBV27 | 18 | TGTGCCAGCAGAGAGTACTCCGGGACACCCACTTCTGGAAACACCATATATTTT | CASREYSGTPTSGNTIYF
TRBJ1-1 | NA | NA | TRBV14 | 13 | TGTGCCAGCAGCCCACAGGGTAACACTGAAGCTTTCTTT | CASSPQGNTEAFF
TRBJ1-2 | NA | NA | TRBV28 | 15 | TGTGCCAGCAGAATATCTTGGGGGACTAACTATGGCTACACCTTC | CASRISWGTNYGYTF
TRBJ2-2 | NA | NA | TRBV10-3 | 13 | TGTGCCATCAGTGAGGGGCAGGGTGGGGAGCTGTTTTTT | CAISEGQGGELFF
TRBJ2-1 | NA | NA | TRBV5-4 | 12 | TGTGCCAGCAGCTTGTGGGGGACTGAGCAGTTCTTC | CASSLWGTEQFF
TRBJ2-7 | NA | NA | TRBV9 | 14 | TGTGCCAGCAGCGCCGGGGGACTCGCCCACGAGCAGTACTTC | CASSAGGLAHEQYF
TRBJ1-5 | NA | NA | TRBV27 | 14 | TGTGCCAGCAGTTTGGGGGGCGCAGGACAGCCCCAGCATTTT | CASSLGGAGQPQHF
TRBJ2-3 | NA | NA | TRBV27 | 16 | TGTGCCAGCAGTCATGTGGAGAGAGGGGGCACAGATACGCAGTATTTT | CASSHVERGGTDTQYF
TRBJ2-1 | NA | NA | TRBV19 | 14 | TGTGCCAGTAGTAACTGGACCTCCTACAATGAGCAGTTCTTC | CASSNWTSYNEQFF
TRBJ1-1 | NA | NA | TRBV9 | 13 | TGTGCCAGCAGCGTAGAATCGAACACTGAAGCTTTCTTT | CASSVESNTEAFF
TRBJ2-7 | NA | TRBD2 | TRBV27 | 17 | TGTGCCAGCAGTTTAATTGGCGGGAGAGGTCCCTACTACGAGCAGTACTTC | CASSLIGGRGPYYEQYF
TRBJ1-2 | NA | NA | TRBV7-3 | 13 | TGTGCCAGCAGCTCCTGGGCAGGGCTTGGCTACACCTTC | CASSSWAGLGYTF
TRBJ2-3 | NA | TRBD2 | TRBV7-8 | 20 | TGTGCCAGCAGCTTAGCAACTGACAGAATTAGCGGGAGGGCCCCAGATACGCAGTATTTT | CASSLATDRISGRAPDTQYF
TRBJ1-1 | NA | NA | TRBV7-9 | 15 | TGTGCCAGCAGCTTCGTGGTGTCCATGAACACTGAAGCTTTCTTT | CASSFVVSMNTEAFF
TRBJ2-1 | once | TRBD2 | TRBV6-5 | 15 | TGTGCCAGCAGAATCACTAGCGGGATGTTGAATGAGCAGTTCTTC | CASRITSGMLNEQFF
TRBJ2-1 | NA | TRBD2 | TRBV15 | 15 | TGTGCCACCAGCGACCGCGGGGGGACCTACAATGAGCAGTTCTTC | CATSDRGGTYNEQFF
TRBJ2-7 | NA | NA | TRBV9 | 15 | TGTGCCAGCAGCGTAGTTCCATCCCACCTCTACGAGCAGTACTTC | CASSVVPSHLYEQYF
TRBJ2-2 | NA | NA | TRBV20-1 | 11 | TGCAGTGCTTCCGAAGCCGGGGAGCTGTTTTTT | CSASEAGELFF
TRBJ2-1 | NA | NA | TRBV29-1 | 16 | TGCAGCGTCGAGGAGACTCGCTCGATCTCCTACAATGAGCAGTTCTTC | CSVEETRSISYNEQFF
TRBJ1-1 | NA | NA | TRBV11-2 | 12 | TGTGCCAGCAGCTTGAGGGGCACTGAAGCTTTCTTT | CASSLRGTEAFF
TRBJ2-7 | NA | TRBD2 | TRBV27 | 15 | TGTGCCAGCAGTTTTCTAGCGGGATTATCCTACGAGCAGTACTTC | CASSFLAGLSYEQYF
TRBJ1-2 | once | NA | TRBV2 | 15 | TGTGCCAGCAGTGAATGGGCAGGGGAAGACTATGGCTACACCTTC | CASSEWAGEDYGYTF
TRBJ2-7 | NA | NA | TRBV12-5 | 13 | TGTGCTAGTGGTCCTTGGCCCCCCTACGAGCAGTACTTC | CASGPWPPYEQYF
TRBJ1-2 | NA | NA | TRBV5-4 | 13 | TGTGCCAGCAGCTTGTCGCAGTTCTATGGCTACACCTTC | CASSLSQFYGYTF
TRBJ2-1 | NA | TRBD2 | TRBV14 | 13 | TGTGCCAGGTTTCGCGGGAGTATAGATGAGCAGTTCTTC | CARFRGSIDEQFF
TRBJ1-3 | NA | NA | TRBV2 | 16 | TGTGCCAGCAGTGTTGTAAGGGCAGATCGGGGAAACACCATATATTTT | CASSVVRADRGNTIYF
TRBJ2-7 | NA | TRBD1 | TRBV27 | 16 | TGTGCCAGCAGTTATTGGGACAGGGACAACTCCTACGAGCAGTACTTC | CASSYWDRDNSYEQYF
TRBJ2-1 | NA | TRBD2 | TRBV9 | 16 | TGTGCCAGCGGAGCCTCGGGACTAGCGGAGATCAATGAGCAGTTCTTC | CASGASGLAEINEQFF
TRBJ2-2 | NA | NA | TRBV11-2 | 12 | TGTGCCAGCAGCATAAGGCCCGGGGAGCTGTTTTTT | CASSIRPGELFF
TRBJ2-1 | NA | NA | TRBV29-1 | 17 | TGCAGCGTTGAAGATCGAGTAGCGTACTATCGGGACAATGAGCAGTTCTTC | CSVEDRVAYYRDNEQFF
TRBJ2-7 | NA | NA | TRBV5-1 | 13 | TGCGCCAGCAGGACAGGACCCTCCTACGAGCAGTACTTC | CASRTGPSYEQYF
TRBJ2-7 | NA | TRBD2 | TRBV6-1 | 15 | TGTGCCAGCAGTGAAGAGGTGGCGGGGGGCTACGAGCAGTACTTC | CASSEEVAGGYEQYF
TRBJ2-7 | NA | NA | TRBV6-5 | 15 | TGTGCCAGCAGTTATGGCGGGACCTTTTCCTACGAGCAGTACTTC | CASSYGGTFSYEQYF
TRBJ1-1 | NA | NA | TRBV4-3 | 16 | TGCGCCAGCAGCCAAGATCTCCTGCGAAAGAACACTGAAGCTTTCTTT | CASSQDLLRKNTEAFF
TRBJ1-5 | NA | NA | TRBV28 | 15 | TGTGCCAGCAGTCCCCCTAGCGGAATCAATCAGCCCCAGCATTTT | CASSPPSGINQPQHF
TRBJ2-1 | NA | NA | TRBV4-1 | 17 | TGCGCCAGCAGCCAAGAAGGCGGGACACGGAACTACAATGAGCAGTTCTTC | CASSQEGGTRNYNEQFF